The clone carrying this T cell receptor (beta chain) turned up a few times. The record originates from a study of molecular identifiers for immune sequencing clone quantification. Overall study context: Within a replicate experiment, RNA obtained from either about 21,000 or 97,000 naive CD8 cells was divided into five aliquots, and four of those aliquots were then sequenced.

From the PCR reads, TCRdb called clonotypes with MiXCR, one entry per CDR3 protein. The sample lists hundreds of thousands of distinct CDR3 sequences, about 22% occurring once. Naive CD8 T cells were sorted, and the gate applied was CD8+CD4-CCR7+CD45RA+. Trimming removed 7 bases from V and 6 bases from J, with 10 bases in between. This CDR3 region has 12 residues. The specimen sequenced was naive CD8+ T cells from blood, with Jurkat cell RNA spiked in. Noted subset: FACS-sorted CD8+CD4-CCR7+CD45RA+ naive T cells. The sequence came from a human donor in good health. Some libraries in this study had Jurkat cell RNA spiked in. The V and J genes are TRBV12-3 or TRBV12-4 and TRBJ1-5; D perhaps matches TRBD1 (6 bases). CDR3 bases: TGTGCCAGCACCCTAGGGGGTCAGCCCCAGCATTTT. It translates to CASTLGGQPQHF.